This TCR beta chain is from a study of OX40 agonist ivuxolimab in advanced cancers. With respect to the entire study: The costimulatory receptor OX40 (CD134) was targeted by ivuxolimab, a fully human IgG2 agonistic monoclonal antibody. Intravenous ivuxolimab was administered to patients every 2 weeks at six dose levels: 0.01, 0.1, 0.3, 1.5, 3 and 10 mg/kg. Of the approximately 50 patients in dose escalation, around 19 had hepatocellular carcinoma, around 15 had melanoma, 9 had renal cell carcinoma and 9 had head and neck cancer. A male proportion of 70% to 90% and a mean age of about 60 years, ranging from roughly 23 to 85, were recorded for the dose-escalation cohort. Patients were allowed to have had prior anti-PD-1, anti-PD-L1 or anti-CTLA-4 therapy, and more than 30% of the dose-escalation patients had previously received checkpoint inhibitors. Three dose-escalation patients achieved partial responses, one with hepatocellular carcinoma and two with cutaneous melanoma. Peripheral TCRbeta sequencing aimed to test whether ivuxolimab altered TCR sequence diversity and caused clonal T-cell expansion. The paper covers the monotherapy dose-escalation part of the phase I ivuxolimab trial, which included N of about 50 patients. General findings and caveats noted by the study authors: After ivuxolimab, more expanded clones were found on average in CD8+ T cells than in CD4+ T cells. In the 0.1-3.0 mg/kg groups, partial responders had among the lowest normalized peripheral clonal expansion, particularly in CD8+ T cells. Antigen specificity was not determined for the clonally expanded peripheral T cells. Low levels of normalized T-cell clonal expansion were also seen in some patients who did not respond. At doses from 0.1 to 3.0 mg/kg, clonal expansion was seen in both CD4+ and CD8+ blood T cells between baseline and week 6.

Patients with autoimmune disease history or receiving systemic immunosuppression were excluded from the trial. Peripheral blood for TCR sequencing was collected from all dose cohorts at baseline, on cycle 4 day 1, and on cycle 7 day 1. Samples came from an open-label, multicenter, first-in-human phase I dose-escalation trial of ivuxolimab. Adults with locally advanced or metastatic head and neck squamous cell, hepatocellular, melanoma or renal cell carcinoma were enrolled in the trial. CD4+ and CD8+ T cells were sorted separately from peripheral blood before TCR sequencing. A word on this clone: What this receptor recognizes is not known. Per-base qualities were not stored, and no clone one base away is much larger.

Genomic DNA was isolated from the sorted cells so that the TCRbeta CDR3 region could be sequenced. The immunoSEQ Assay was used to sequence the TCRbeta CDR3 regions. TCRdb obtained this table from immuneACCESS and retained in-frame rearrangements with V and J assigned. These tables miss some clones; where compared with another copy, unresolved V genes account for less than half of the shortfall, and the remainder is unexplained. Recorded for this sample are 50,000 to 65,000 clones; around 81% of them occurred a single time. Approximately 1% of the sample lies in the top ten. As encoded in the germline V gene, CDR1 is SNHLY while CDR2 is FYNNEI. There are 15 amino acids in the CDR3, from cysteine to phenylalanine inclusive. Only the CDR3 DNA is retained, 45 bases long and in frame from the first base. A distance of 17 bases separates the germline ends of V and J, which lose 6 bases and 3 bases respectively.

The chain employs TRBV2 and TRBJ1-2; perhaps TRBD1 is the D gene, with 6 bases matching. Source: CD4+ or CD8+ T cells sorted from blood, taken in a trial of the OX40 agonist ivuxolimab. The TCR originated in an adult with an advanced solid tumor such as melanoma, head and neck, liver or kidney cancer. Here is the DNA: TGTGCCAGCAGACACGACAGGCCGGGGTACTATGGCTACACCTTC. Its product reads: CASRHDRPGYYGYTF.